The 3 T cell receptor beta chains presented below share a single source sample, sequenced in a study of shared clonotypes between healthy human individuals. This table comes from immunoSEQ multiplex PCR, and its TCRdb copy is limited to in-frame clones, with some not included. This sample has 2 million to 2.5 million clones; about 90% occur once, and the top ten carry about 0.41%. Sequenced sample: naive CD4+ T cells from PBMCs. Subset here: CD45RA+ positively selected. The receptors come from a man younger than 30 in good health. Some clones in this sample may be carry-over from other donors' samples.

This clone was counted once. The rearrangement links TRBV27 to TRBJ1-2; TRBD1 matches 9 bases. V was clipped by 5 bases and J by 2 bases; unmatched bases: 6. This CDR3 region has 15 residues. CDR1 is MNHEY and CDR2 is SMNVEV in the germline V gene (reference sequence). The CDR3 region is CASSPRTGENYGYTF. The CDR3 bases are TGTGCCAGCAGTCCCCGGACAGGGGAGAACTATGGCTACACCTTC.

The chain carries TRBV30 and TRBJ1-3; unclear D gene. Germline values: CDR1 GTSNPN, CDR2 SVGIG (reference sequence). V lost 8 bases and J lost 5, with 13 bases in between. The CDR3 runs 12 residues. CDR3 bases: TGTGCCGGAGGGTCAACACGAAACACCATATATTTT. Translated, it gives CAGGSTRNTIYF.

V and J are TRBV5-8 and TRBJ2-5; 8 positions agree with TRBD1. Germline CDR1 and CDR2: SGHTS and YDEGEE. This CDR3 is built from 17 residues. Trimming at V came to 1 base and at J to 2 bases, leaving 10 bases not matched to a gene. CDR3 coding DNA: TGTGCCAGCAGCTTGCTATATGGGACAGGAATTCAAGAGACCCAGTACTTC. Translating it yields CASSLLYGTGIQETQYF. The whole variable domain, filled in from reference TRBV5-8 and TRBJ2-5, reads EAGVTQSPTHLIKTRGQQATLRCSPISGHTSVYWYQQALGLGLQFLLWYDEGEERNRGNFPPRFSGRQFPNYSSELNVNALELEDSALYLCASSLLYGTGIQETQYFGPGTRLLVL.